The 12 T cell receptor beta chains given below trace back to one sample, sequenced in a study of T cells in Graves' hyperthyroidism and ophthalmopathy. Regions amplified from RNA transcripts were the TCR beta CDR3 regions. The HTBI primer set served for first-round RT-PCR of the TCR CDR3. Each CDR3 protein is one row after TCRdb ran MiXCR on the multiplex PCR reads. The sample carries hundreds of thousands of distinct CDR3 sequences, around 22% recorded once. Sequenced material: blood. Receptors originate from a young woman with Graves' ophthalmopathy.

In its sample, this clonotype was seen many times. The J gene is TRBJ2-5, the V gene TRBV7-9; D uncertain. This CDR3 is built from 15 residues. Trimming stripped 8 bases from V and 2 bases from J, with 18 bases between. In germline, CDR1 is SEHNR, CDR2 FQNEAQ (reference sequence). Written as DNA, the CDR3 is TGTGCCAGCGGGTCCCTATGGGAAGTACAAGAGACCCAGTACTTC. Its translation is CASGSLWEVQETQYF.

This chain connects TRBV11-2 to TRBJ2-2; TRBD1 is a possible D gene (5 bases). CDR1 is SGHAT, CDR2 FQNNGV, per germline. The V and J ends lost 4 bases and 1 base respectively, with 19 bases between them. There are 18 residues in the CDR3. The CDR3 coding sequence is TGTGCCAGCAGCTCCCAATTAGGGGCAGGAGAGAACACCGGGGAGCTGTTTTTT. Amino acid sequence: CASSSQLGAGENTGELFF.

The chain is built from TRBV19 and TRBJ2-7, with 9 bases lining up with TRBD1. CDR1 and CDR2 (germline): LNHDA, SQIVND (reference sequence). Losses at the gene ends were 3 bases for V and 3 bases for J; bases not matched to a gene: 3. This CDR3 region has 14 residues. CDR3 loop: CASSIEDRGYEQYF. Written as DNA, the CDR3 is TGTGCCAGTAGTATTGAGGACAGGGGCTACGAGCAGTACTTC.

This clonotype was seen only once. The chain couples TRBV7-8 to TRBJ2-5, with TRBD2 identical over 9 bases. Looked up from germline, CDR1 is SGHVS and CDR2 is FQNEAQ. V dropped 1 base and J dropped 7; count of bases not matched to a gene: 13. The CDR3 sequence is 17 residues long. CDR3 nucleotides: TGTGCCAGCAGCTTAGAAGTAGCGGGGGCCCATCGGGGGACCCAGTACTTC. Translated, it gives CASSLEVAGAHRGTQYF.

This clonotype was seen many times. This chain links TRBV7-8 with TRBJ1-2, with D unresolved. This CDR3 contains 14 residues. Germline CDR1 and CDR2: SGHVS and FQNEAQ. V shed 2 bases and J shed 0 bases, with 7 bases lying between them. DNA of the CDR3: TGTGCCAGCAGCTTAAGTCCGTCTAACTATGGCTACACCTTC. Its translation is CASSLSPSNYGYTF.

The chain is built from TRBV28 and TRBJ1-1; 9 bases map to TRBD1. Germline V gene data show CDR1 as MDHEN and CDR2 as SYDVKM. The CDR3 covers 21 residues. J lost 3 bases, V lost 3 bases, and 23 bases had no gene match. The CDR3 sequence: CASSFRTTGQGILRKDTEAFF. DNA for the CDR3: TGTGCCAGCAGTTTTCGCACTACCGGACAGGGGATACTTCGGAAGGACACTGAAGCTTTCTTT.

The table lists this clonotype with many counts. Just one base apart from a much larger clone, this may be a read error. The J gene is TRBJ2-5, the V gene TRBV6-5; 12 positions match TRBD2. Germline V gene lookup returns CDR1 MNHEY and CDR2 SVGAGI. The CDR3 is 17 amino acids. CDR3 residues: CASSYPLAGGPSETKYF. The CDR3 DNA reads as TGTGCCAGCAGTTACCCGCTAGCGGGGGGGCCCTCGGAGACCAAGTACTTC.

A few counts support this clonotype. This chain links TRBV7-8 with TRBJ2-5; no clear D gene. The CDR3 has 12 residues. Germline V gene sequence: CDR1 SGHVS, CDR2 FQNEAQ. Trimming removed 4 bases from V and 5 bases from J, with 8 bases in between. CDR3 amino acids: CASSWVEETQYF. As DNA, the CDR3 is TGTGCCAGCAGCTGGGTGGAGGAGACCCAGTACTTC.

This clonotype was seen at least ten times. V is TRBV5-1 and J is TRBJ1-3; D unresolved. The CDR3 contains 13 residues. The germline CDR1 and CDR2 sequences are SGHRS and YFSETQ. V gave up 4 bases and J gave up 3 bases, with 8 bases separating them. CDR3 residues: CASSETFGNTIYF. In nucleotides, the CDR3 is TGCGCCAGCAGCGAAACCTTTGGAAACACCATATATTTT.

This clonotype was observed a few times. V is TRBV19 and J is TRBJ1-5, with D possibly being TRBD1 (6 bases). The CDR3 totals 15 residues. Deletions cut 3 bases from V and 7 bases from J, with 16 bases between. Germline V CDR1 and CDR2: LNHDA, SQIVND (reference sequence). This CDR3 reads CASSIIRGPEQPQHF. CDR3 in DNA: TGTGCCAGTAGTATTATTCGGGGGCCGGAGCAGCCCCAGCATTTT.

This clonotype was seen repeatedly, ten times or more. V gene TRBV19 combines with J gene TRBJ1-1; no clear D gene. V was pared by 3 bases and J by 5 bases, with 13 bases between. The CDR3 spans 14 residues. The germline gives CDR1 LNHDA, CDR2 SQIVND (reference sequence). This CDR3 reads CASSMWRGRTEAFF. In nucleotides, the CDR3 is TGTGCCAGTAGTATGTGGCGGGGTAGGACTGAAGCTTTCTTT.

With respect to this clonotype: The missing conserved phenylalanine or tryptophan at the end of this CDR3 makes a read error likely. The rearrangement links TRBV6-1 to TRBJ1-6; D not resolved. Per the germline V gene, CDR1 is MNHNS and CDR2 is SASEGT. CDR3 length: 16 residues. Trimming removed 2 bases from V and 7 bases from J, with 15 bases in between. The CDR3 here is CASSELAHNSNSPLHY. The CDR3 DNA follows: TGTGCCAGCAGTGAATTAGCTCACAACTCCAATTCACCCCTCCACTAT.